Many counts were recorded for the clone carrying this T cell receptor beta chain. No antigen is known for it. A constant-region primer primed TCR beta cDNA synthesis from 400 to 550 ng of total RNA. For TCR beta, libraries were produced by three nested multiplex PCR rounds using slightly modified ARM-PCR. Each CDR3 protein gets one entry after TCRdb re-called the multiplex PCR reads with MiXCR. The sample gives about 74,000 distinct CDR3 sequences, roughly three quarters of which show up once; 25% to 35% is in the top ten. This sample was included in a study of tumor-infiltrating lymphocytes in primary liver carcinoma. Study summary: Subjects consisted of male and female patients aged 30 to 69 years. Study results and caveats: Among top clones, only about 7.5-24% appeared in all five tumor regions.

The study co-extracted DNA and RNA from 20-30 mg of unsorted bulk tissue. What was sequenced was liver tumor tissue from sampling region 4. Regarding subset: tumor region T4, right-lateral pole. The receptor's source is a man aged 35-49 years with primary liver carcinoma and hepatitis B virus infection.

CDR3 loop: CASSPSSPSVQETQYF. In nucleotides, the CDR3 is TGTGCCAGCAGCCCGTCCAGCCCCTCCGTTCAAGAGACCCAGTACTTC. The genes are TRBV7-8 and TRBJ2-5; D remains ambiguous. The CDR3 totals 16 residues. Looked up from germline, CDR1 is SGHVS and CDR2 is FQNEAQ. V was cut by 5 bases and J by 2 bases, with 18 bases left in between.